The clone carrying this TCR beta chain showed up many times. The data were obtained in a study of T cells in Graves' hyperthyroidism and ophthalmopathy. Template material for amplifying TCR beta CDR3 regions consisted of RNA transcripts. The HTBI set primed first-round TCR CDR3 RT-PCR. One entry per CDR3 protein results from TCRdb running MiXCR on the multiplex PCR reads. The sample holds about 180,000 distinct CDR3 sequences; 15% to 20% are singletons and the top ten take roughly 29%. This CDR3 has 13 residues. V lost 0 bases to trimming and J lost 9 bases, with 9 bases between them. Germline V gives CDR1 SGHVS, CDR2 FNYEAQ.

This TCR was recovered from a woman between 45 and 60 years old with Graves' hyperthyroidism. J is TRBJ2-1 and V is TRBV7-6; maybe TRBD2 (7 bases). The sample taken for sequencing was blood. This CDR3 is CASSLAGGPEQFF. In DNA form, the CDR3 reads TGTGCCAGCAGCTTAGCCGGGGGGCCTGAGCAGTTCTTC.